The TCR beta chain under discussion was sequenced for a study of blood T cells in healthy people across ages. This CDR3 has 14 residues. V lost 0 bases to trimming and J lost 9 bases, with 12 bases between them. Germline CDR1 SGHNT, CDR2 YENEEA. Next came a second PCR, run for roughly 6 to 11 cycles, which used a sample-barcoded 5' primer along with a J-beta primer mix. TCRdb re-called the 5' RACE reads with MiXCR, one entry per CDR3 protein. The data contain 1 million to 1.2 million distinct CDR3 sequences, under 40% of them seen just once; the ten biggest clones take up about 12%. This clonotype turned up a few times.

The source material was blood. The chain recombines TRBV11-3 with TRBJ2-1; D might be TRBD1 (6 bases). The clonotype comes from a young man in good health. The CDR3 reads CASSLEGTMGEQFF. DNA of the CDR3: TGTGCCAGCAGCTTAGAGGGGACAATGGGTGAGCAGTTCTTC. Using reference TRBV11-3 and TRBJ2-1 for the parts outside the CDR3, the full variable domain is EAGVVQSPRYKIIEKKQPVAFWCNPISGHNTLYWYLQNLGQGPELLIRYENEEAVDDSQLPKDRFSAERLKGVDSTLKIQPAELGDSAVYLCASSLEGTMGEQFFGPGTRLTVL.